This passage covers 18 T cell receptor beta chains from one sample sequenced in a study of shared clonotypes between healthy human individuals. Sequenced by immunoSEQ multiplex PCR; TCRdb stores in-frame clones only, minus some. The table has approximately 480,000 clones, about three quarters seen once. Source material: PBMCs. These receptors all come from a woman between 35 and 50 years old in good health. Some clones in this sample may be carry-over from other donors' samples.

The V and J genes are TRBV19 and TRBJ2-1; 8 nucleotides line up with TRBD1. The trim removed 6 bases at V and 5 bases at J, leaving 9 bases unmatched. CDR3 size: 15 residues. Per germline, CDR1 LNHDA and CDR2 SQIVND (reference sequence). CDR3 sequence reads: CASRMDREYDNEQFF. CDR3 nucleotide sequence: TGTGCCAGTAGAATGGACAGGGAATACGACAATGAGCAGTTCTTC.

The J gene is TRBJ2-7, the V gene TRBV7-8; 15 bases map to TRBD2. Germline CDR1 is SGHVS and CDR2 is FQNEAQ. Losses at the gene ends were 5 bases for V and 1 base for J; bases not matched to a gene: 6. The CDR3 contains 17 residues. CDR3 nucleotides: TGTGCCAGCAGCGGGACTAGCGGGAGGAAAGGGTCCTACGAGCAGTACTTC. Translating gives CASSGTSGRKGSYEQYF.

The CDR3 loop is CASSLLAGGETGELFF. The CDR3 DNA sequence: TGTGCCAGCAGCCTGCTAGCGGGAGGTGAGACCGGGGAGCTGTTTTTT. The chain has TRBV5-8 and TRBJ2-2; 11 positions agree with TRBD2. Germline V gene data show CDR1 as SGHTS and CDR2 as YDEGEE. CDR3 length: 16 residues. V dropped 4 bases and J dropped 5; count of bases not matched to a gene: 7.

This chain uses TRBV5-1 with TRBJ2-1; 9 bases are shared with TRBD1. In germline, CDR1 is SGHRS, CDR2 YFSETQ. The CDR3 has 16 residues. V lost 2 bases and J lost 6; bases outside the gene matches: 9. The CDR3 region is CASSLWTGVSGNEQFF. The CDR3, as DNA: TGCGCCAGCAGCTTATGGACAGGGGTATCGGGCAATGAGCAGTTCTTC.

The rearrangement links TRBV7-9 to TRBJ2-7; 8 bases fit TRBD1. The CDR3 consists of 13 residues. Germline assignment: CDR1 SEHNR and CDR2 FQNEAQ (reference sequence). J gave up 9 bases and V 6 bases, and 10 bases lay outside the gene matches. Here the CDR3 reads CASSPGTGWGQYF. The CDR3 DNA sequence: TGTGCCAGCAGTCCCGGGACAGGCTGGGGGCAGTACTTC.

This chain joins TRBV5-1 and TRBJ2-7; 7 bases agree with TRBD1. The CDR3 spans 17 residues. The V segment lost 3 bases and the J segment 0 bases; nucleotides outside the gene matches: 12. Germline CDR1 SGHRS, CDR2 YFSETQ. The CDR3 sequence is CASSSRSGTVGSYEQYF. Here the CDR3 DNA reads TGCGCCAGCAGCTCCCGTTCCGGGACAGTGGGCTCCTACGAGCAGTACTTC.

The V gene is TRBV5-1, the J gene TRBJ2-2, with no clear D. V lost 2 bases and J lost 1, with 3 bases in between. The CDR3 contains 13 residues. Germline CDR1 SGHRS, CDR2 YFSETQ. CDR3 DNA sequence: TGCGCCAGCAGCTTCCAGAACACCGGGGAGCTGTTTTTT. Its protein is CASSFQNTGELFF.

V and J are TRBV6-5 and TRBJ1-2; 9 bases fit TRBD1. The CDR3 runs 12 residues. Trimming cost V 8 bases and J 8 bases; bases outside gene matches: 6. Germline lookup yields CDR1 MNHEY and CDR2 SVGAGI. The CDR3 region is CASSDRGFGYTF. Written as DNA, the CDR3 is TGTGCCAGCTCGGACAGGGGATTCGGCTACACCTTC.

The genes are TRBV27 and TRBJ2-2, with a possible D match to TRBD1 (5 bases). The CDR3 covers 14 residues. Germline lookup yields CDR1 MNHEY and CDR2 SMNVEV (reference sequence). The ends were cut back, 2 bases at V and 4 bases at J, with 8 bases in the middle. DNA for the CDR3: TGTGCCAGCAGTTTAGGGGCCAGCACCGGGGAGCTGTTTTTT. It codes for CASSLGASTGELFF.

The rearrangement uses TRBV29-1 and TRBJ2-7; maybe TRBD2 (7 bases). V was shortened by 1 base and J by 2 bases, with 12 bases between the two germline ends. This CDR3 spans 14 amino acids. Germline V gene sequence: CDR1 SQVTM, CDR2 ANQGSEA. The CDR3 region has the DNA TGCAGCGTTGAAGTGGGGGGGCTGGCCTACGAGCAGTACTTC. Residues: CSVEVGGLAYEQYF.

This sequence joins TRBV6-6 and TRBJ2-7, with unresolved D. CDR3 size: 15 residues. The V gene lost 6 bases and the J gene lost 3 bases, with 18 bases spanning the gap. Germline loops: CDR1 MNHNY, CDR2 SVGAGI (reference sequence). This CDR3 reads CASRRPLTRNYEQYF. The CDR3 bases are TGTGCCAGCAGACGCCCTTTGACAAGAAACTACGAGCAGTACTTC.

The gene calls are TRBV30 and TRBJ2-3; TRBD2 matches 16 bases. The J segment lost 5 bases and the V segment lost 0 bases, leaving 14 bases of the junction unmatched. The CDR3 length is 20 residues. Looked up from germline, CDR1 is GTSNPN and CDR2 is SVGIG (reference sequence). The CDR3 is CAWSVGRLGLAGGPGDTQYF. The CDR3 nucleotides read TGTGCCTGGAGTGTTGGACGCCTGGGACTAGCGGGAGGGCCGGGAGATACGCAGTATTTT. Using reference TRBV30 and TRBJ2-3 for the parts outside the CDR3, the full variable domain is SQTIHQWPATLVQPVGSPLSLECTVEGTSNPNLYWYRQAAGRGLQLLFYSVGIGQISSEVPQNLSASRPQDRQFILSSKKLLLSDSGFYLCAWSVGRLGLAGGPGDTQYFGPGTRLTVL.

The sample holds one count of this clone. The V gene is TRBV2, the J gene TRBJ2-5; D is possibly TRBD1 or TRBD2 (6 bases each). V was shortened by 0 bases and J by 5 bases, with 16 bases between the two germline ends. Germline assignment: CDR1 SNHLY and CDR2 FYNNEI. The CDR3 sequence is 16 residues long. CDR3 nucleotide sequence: TGTGCCAGCAGTGAAGCGCTTCCGGGGGCGGGCGAGACCCAGTACTTC. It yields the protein CASSEALPGAGETQYF.

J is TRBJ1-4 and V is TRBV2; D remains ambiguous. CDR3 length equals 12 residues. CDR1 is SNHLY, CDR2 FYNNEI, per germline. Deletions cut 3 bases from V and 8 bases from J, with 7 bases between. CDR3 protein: CASSEVGEKLFF. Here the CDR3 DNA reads TGTGCCAGCAGTGAGGTCGGGGAAAAACTGTTTTTT.

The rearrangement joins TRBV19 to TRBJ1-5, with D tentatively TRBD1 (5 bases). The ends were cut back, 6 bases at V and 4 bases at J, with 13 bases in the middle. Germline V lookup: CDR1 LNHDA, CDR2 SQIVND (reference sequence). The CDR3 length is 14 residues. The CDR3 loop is CASRPGPLNQPQHF. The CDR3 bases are TGTGCCAGTAGGCCAGGGCCGTTGAATCAGCCCCAGCATTTT.

The CDR3 DNA sequence: TGTGCCAGCAGACGGGACAATGAAAAACTGTTTTTT. Amino acid sequence: CASRRDNEKLFF. This sequence joins TRBV2 and TRBJ1-4, with D maybe TRBD1 (5 bases). The V gene lost 6 bases and the J gene lost 5 bases, with 7 bases spanning the gap. Germline loops: CDR1 SNHLY, CDR2 FYNNEI. CDR3 length: 12 residues.

CDR3 region: CASRLDSWANEQFF. Written as DNA, the CDR3 is TGTGCCAGCAGATTGGACTCATGGGCAAATGAGCAGTTCTTC. V gene TRBV6-4 combines with J gene TRBJ2-1, with a weak D call TRBD2 (5 bases). CDR3 length equals 14 residues. V lost 6 bases and J 7 bases, leaving 16 bases between the germline ends. The germline gives CDR1 MRHNA, CDR2 SNTAGT.

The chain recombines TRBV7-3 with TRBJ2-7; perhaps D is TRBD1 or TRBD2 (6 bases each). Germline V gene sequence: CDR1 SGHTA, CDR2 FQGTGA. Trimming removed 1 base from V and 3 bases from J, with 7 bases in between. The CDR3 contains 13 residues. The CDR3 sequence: CASSLKGGYEQYF. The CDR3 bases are TGTGCCAGCAGCTTAAAGGGGGGCTACGAGCAGTACTTC.